Below, 8 T cell receptor beta chains from the same sample are listed, as sequenced in a study of shared clonotypes between healthy human individuals. Only in-frame clones appear in the TCRdb table, and some are missing; sequencing was by immunoSEQ multiplex PCR. Of around 980,000 clones listed, around 82% are singletons. Sequencing was performed on memory CD4+ T cells from PBMCs. Subset defined: CD45RA-negative fraction. The receptors come from a man aged 18 to 30 in good health. Some clones in this sample may be carry-over from other donors' samples.

The rearrangement joins TRBV7-9 to TRBJ2-7; 8 positions match TRBD2. This CDR3 is 15 amino acids long. Germline V lookup: CDR1 SEHNR, CDR2 FQNEAQ (reference sequence). The V gene end was trimmed by 3 bases and the J gene end by 6 bases; junction bases not matched to a gene: 10. The CDR3 bases are TGTGCCAGCAGCTTCCGAAGGGGACTAGTCGGCGAGCAGTACTTC. Protein sequence: CASSFRRGLVGEQYF. Full variable domain (missing parts from reference TRBV7-9 and TRBJ2-7): DTGVSQNPRHKITKRGQNVTFRCDPISEHNRLYWYRQTLGQGPEFLTYFQNEAQLEKSRLLSDRFSAERPKGSFSTLEIQRTEQGDSAMYLCASSFRRGLVGEQYFGPGTRLTVT.

A word on this clone: A read error may explain this, as a much larger clone is one base away. The sample has other DNA sequences that encode this CDR3 too. V gene TRBV11-2 combines with J gene TRBJ2-1; the D gene is possibly TRBD1 (6 bases). Trimming removed 5 bases at V and 9 bases at J, with 23 bases between. The CDR3 covers 16 residues. Germline V gives CDR1 SGHAT, CDR2 FQNNGV. CDR3: CASSRYGEGGGGEQFF. DNA for the CDR3: TGTGCCAGCAGCCGGTACGGGGAAGGGGGTGGCGGTGAGCAGTTCTTC.

On this clone: A read error is possible here, since a much larger clone lies one base away. The chain uses TRBV28 and TRBJ1-1; the D gene is possibly TRBD1 (6 bases). The CDR3 sequence is 13 residues long. Germline lookup yields CDR1 MDHEN and CDR2 SYDVKM. V gave up 5 bases and J gave up 2 bases, with 9 bases separating them. The DNA of the CDR3 is TGTGCCAGCAGTATACAGGGAAACACTGAAGCTTTCTTT. This sequence encodes CASSIQGNTEAFF.

This chain joins TRBV11-2 and TRBJ1-3, with 8 bases identical to TRBD1. Trimming removed 3 bases from V and 8 bases from J; junction bases left unmatched: 18. The germline gives CDR1 SGHAT, CDR2 FQNNGV. The CDR3 is 18 amino acids. CDR3 nucleotides: TGTGCCAGCAGCTTCAGGGGGCGCCCACTTTCGTACGGGGACACCATATATTTT. It is translated as CASSFRGRPLSYGDTIYF.

The gene calls are TRBV28 and TRBJ1-2; 7 positions agree with TRBD1. This CDR3 has 13 amino acids. Germline V lookup: CDR1 MDHEN, CDR2 SYDVKM. J lost 7 bases, V lost 6 bases, and 8 bases had no gene match. CDR3 sequence: CASRSTGEGGYTF. The CDR3 bases are TGTGCCAGCAGGTCAACAGGGGAAGGTGGCTACACCTTC.

The rearrangement joins TRBV4-3 to TRBJ2-3; D is possibly TRBD1 (8 bases). The CDR3 has 17 residues. Trimming took off 2 bases at V and 5 bases at J, with 20 bases between the two ends. The germline CDR1 and CDR2 sequences are LGHNA and YSLEER. CDR3 sequence reads: CASSQSLDRGGGDTQYF. CDR3 nucleotide sequence: TGCGCCAGCAGCCAATCCCTCGACAGGGGCGGGGGAGATACGCAGTATTTT.

The rearrangement uses TRBV6-6 and TRBJ2-7; 8 bases match TRBD1. The CDR3 totals 15 residues. Losses at the gene ends were 5 bases for V and 3 bases for J; bases not matched to a gene: 9. The germline CDR1 and CDR2 sequences are MNHNY and SVGAGI (reference sequence). The CDR3 loop reads CASSDLAGGSYEQYF. CDR3 sequence (DNA): TGTGCCAGCAGTGACCTGGCAGGGGGCAGCTACGAGCAGTACTTC.

This clone appeared once. The chain employs TRBV4-1 and TRBJ1-4; tentative D call: TRBD1 (6 bases). The CDR3 is made up of 17 amino acids. Germline lookup yields CDR1 MGHRA and CDR2 YSYEKL. V was trimmed by 4 bases and J by 3 bases, leaving 18 bases between them. The CDR3 DNA follows: TGCGCCAGCAGCCTGTCTGGGGGGGCGCAGGCTAATGAAAAACTGTTTTTT. It codes for CASSLSGGAQANEKLFF.